This T cell receptor beta chain was identified during a study of control samples from healthy donors and cancer patients. Sequencing was performed with immunoSEQ multiplex PCR; in TCRdb, only in-frame clones are kept and a portion is missing. The repertoire includes about 140,000 clones, about 90% of them detected once, and more than 6.5% sits in the top ten. The junction had 15 bases not matched to a gene; V was cut back by 5 bases and J by 2 bases. Germline-derived CDR1 and CDR2 are PRHDT and FYEKMQ (reference sequence). The CDR3 loop spans 19 amino acids. The clonotype comes from a young man in good health. Sequenced sample: blood. The V gene is TRBV13, the J gene TRBJ2-5; 12 bases fit TRBD2. The CDR3 loop reads CASSPSLTSGGYTQETQYF. The CDR3 coding sequence is TGTGCCAGCAGCCCCTCCTTAACTAGCGGGGGGTATACACAAGAGACCCAGTACTTC.